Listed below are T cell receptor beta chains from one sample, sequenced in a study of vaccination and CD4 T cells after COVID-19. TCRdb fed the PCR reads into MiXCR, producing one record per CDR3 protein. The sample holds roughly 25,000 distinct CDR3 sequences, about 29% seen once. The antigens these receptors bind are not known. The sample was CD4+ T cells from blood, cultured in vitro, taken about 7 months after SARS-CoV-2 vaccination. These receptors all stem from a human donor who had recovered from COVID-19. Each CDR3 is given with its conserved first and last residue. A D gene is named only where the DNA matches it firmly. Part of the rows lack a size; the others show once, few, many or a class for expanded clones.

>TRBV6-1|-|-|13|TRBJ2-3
TGTGCCAGCAGCCCCAGAGGGACAGATACGCAGTATTTT
CASSPRGTDTQYF
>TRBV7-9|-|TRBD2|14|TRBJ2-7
TGTGCCAGCAGCTTTGCGGCGGGGGGCTACGAGCAGTACTTC
CASSFAAGGYEQYF
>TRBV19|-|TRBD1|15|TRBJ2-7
TGTGCCAGTAGTTCAGCCGGGACAGCCGACTACGAGCAGTACTTC
CASSSAGTADYEQYF
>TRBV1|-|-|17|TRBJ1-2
TGCACCAGCAGCCAGCAAGACAGGGTTGAGGGCTACTATGGCTACACCTTC
CTSSQQDRVEGYYGYTF
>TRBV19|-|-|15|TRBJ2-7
TGTGCCAGTAGTACCGTTCCGGGACTCTCCTACGAGCAGTACTTC
CASSTVPGLSYEQYF
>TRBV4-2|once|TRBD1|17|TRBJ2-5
TGTGCCAGCAGCCAAGAACCGGACAGGGGGAGTCAGGAGACCCAGTACTTC
CASSQEPDRGSQETQYF
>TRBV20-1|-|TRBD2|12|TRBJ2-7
TGCAGTGCAAGCCCTAGCGGCTACGAGCAGTACTTC
CSASPSGYEQYF
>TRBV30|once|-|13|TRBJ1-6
TGTGTGGGGGCCCAGGACCATAATTCACCCCTCCACTTT
CVGAQDHNSPLHF
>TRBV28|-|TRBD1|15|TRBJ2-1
TGTGCCAGCAGTGGCCGGGACAGATTCTACAATGAGCAGTTCTTC
CASSGRDRFYNEQFF
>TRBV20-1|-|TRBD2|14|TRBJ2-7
TGCAGTGCTAGAGTTGTGGGAGGGCCTGTCGAGCAGTACTTC
CSARVVGGPVEQYF
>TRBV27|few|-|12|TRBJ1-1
TGTGCCAGCAGTCTGGACAGAGGGGAGGCTTTCTTT
CASSLDRGEAFF
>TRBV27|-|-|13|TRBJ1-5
TGTGCCAGCGGGGGGTCTTCAAATCAGCCCCAGCATTTT
CASGGSSNQPQHF
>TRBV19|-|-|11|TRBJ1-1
TGTGCCAGTAGTGCCCGGTTGGAAGCTTTCTTT
CASSARLEAFF
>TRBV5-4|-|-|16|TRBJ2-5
TGTGCCAGCAGGGGTAGCTCGCGGGCCGCGGGGGAGACCCAGTACTTC
CASRGSSRAAGETQYF
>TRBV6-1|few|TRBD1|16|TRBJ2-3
TGTGCCAGCAGTGAAGGGCCGGGACAGGGGACAGATACGCAGTATTTT
CASSEGPGQGTDTQYF
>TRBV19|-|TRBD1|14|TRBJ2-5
TGTGCCAGTAGTCCCTCCGGGACAGTAGAGACCCAGTACTTC
CASSPSGTVETQYF
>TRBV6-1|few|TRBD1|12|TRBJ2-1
TGTGCCAGCAGACAGGGGTTGGGTGAGCAGTTCTTC
CASRQGLGEQFF
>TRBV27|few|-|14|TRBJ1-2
TGTGCCAGCAGTTCTTATCAGGGCTACTATGGCTACACCTTC
CASSSYQGYYGYTF